The TCR beta chain described here comes from a study of blood T cell repertoires in COVID-19. Study information: Acute and convalescent COVID-19 specimens originated in the United States, Italy and Spain.

TCRdb keeps only in-frame clones here, not all; method: immunoSEQ multiplex PCR. This table holds around 140,000 clones, under 90% found once. This CDR3 contains 16 residues. Trimming removed 7 bases from V and 8 bases from J; junction bases left unmatched: 15. Germline V gene data show CDR1 as MDHEN and CDR2 as SYDVKM. Clinical histories supplied by participants themselves formed the basis of cohort assignment. The chain couples TRBV28 to TRBJ2-1; TRBD2 agrees at 9 bases. What was sequenced was PBMCs or T cells enriched from blood (not recorded which). The sequence was collected from a man in his forties with acute COVID-19. For the CDR3, the DNA is TGTGCCAGCAATCACCCGGGGGCTAGCGGGAAAGATGAGCAGTTCTTC. This codes for CASNHPGASGKDEQFF.